The clone carrying this TCR beta chain was seen ten or more times. Its antigen is undetermined. From genomic DNA, TCR beta CDR3 was amplified by two-round multiplex PCR. During first-round PCR, primers specific to each TRBV and TRBJ gene were used. TCRdb called the multiplex PCR reads again in MiXCR, with one record for every CDR3 protein. The sample contains about 51,000 distinct CDR3 sequences, around a third of which appear only once. This sample is part of a study of prognosis after radiotherapy for stage I lung cancer. Overall study findings and caveats: Patients who had metastases reportedly showed TRBV and TRBJ gene usage that varied from that of patients who did not. Patients developing distant metastases showed lower Shannon entropy after stereotactic body radiation therapy.

The CDR3 is 13 amino acids. The V and J ends lost 5 bases and 5 bases respectively, with 13 bases between them. The V gene's germline CDR1 is DFQATT and CDR2 SNEGSKA (reference sequence). Sample: PBMCs, taken before or after stereotactic body radiation therapy (not recorded which). This TCR was recovered from a donor of 50 years or more with non-small cell lung cancer. V usage is TRBV20-1 and J usage is TRBJ2-1; D is possibly TRBD2 (6 bases). The CDR3 reads CSAADSGNNEQFF. CDR3 coding DNA: TGCAGTGCTGCGGATAGCGGAAACAATGAGCAGTTCTTC.